This T cell receptor beta chain was captured by sequencing in a study of CD8 T cells in Susac syndrome. Roughly 0.45 to 1 ug RNA was reverse transcribed with random hexamers. Amplification of TCR beta CDR3 used immunoSEQ multiplex PCR across 54 Vbeta and 13 Jbeta. TCRdb called the immunoSEQ multiplex PCR reads again in MiXCR, with one record for every CDR3 protein. The table shows about 120,000 distinct CDR3 sequences, with less than 95% occurring only once. V lost 4 bases, J lost 6 bases, and 7 bases lay in between. Germline V gene sequence: CDR1 SGHDN, CDR2 FVKESK. CDR3 length: 12 residues. The chain employs TRBV14 and TRBJ1-3; D is ambiguous. The origin of this receptor is a human donor in good health. The sample taken for sequencing was CD4+ T cells from PBMCs. As DNA, the CDR3 is TGTGCCAGCAGCCTCGATCCAAACACCATATATTTT. This sequence encodes CASSLDPNTIYF.